The 7 T cell receptor beta chains in this list originate from one sample, sequenced in a study of cytotoxic CD8 clonotypes in ibrutinib-treated CLL (dated by TCRdb to 2020 to 2022). Library prep was done by the immunoSEQ multiplex PCR assay. TCRdb retrieved this table from immuneACCESS and kept in-frame rearrangements only. Not all clones are present; in checked studies, unresolved V genes account for under half, and no reason is known for the remainder. This sample holds 35,000 to 45,000 clones; 70% to 75% were observed only once. Over 15% of the sample rests with the top ten. The time point label for this specimen denotes: progressive disease on ibrutinib. This specimen was PBMCs, taken at disease progression, from a patient treated with ibrutinib. The origin of the receptors is a human donor with chronic lymphocytic leukemia.

CDR3 amino acids: CASSLGVGDRALETQYF. The CDR3 DNA reads as TGTGCCAGCAGCTTAGGGGTAGGGGACAGGGCTTTGGAGACCCAGTACTTC. This chain connects TRBV7-6 to TRBJ2-5; 9 bases agree with TRBD1. Per the germline V gene, CDR1 is SGHVS and CDR2 is FNYEAQ. This CDR3 spans 17 amino acids. V shed 1 base, J shed 5 bases, and the junction held 11 bases outside the gene matches.

The V call is TRBV4-1, the J call TRBJ2-7; 9 bases fit TRBD1. The germline V gene encodes CDR1 MGHRA and CDR2 YSYEKL. V lost 3 bases, J lost 3 bases, and 3 bases stayed unmatched. The CDR3 is made up of 14 amino acids. This chain's CDR3 is CASSHGTGIYEQYF. CDR3 coding DNA: TGCGCCAGCAGCCACGGGACAGGGATCTACGAGCAGTACTTC.

The genes are TRBV2 and TRBJ1-1; D is unclear. The germline V and J ends were trimmed by 5 bases and 11 bases, with 18 bases remaining between them. The CDR3 is made up of 13 amino acids. The germline V gene encodes CDR1 SNHLY and CDR2 FYNNEI. DNA for the CDR3: TGTGCCAGCAGTCCCCCCGGGAAAAGGGCTGCTTTCTTT. Translation: CASSPPGKRAAFF.

This clone came up once. The chain has TRBV6-6 and TRBJ2-7, with a possible D match to TRBD2 (5 bases). Germline V gene data show CDR1 as MNHNY and CDR2 as SVGAGI (reference sequence). The CDR3 runs to 13 residues. V shed 8 bases and J shed 2 bases, with 13 bases lying between them. The CDR3 reads CASGLAGTYEQYF. The CDR3, as DNA: TGTGCCAGCGGCCTAGCTGGCACCTACGAGCAGTACTTC.

J is TRBJ2-7 and V is TRBV19; tentatively, D is TRBD2 (7 bases). Trimming shortened V by 6 bases and J by 0 bases, and 12 bases separated the two germline ends. Looked up from germline, CDR1 is LNHDA and CDR2 is SQIVND (reference sequence). The CDR3 sequence is 14 residues long. The CDR3 DNA sequence: TGTGCCAGTAGCAAGGGGGGGGTCTCCTACGAGCAGTACTTC. It yields the protein CASSKGGVSYEQYF.

V gene TRBV5-1 combines with J gene TRBJ2-5, with 10 bases that match TRBD2. Trimming removed 1 base from V and 5 bases from J; junction bases left unmatched: 8. The CDR3 contains 16 residues. Germline-derived CDR1 and CDR2 are SGHRS and YFSETQ. The CDR3, as DNA: TGCGCCAGCAGCTTGTCGGCTAGCGGGGGATCGGAGACCCAGTACTTC. Translated: CASSLSASGGSETQYF.

As regards this clone: Additional DNA sequences in this sample encode the identical CDR3. The V and J genes are TRBV5-1 and TRBJ1-1; no clear D. V lost 0 bases and J lost 5, with 11 bases in between. The CDR3 has 14 amino acids. Germline CDR1 and CDR2: SGHRS and YFSETQ. CDR3 region: CASSLGLLPTEAFF. The CDR3 nucleotides are TGCGCCAGCAGCTTGGGACTACTTCCGACTGAAGCTTTCTTT. The full variable domain, its missing parts supplied by reference TRBV5-1 and TRBJ1-1, is KAGVTQTPRYLIKTRGQQVTLSCSPISGHRSVSWYQQTPGQGLQFLFEYFSETQRNKGNFPGRFSGRQFSNSRSEMNVSTLELGDSALYLCASSLGLLPTEAFFGQGTRLTVV.